The sequence of this T cell receptor (beta chain) was determined in a study of CD8 T cells in Susac syndrome. Study-level findings and limits: It was acknowledged in the study that the number of individuals who were included in its TCR sequencing and HLA analysis was relatively small.

With respect to this clonotype: Its antigen is undetermined.

Random hexamers were used to reverse transcribe the RNA input (about 0.5 to 1 ug). Amplification of TCR beta CDR3 by immunoSEQ multiplex PCR spanned 54 Vbeta and 13 Jbeta. TCRdb independently ran MiXCR on the immunoSEQ multiplex PCR reads; one entry per CDR3 protein. The sample comprises around 130,000 distinct CDR3 sequences, around 91% of which are singletons, and about 0.23% rests with the top ten. Sequencing targeted TCR beta in blood CD8+ and CD4+ T cells. Input material: CD8+ T cells from PBMCs. This clonotype originated in a human donor with multiple sclerosis.

The DNA for the CDR3 is TGCGCCAGCAGCCTGCTACAGGGAACAGATACGCAGTATTTT. It specifies CASSLLQGTDTQYF. The V call is TRBV4-1, the J call TRBJ2-3; weak D call: TRBD1 (6 bases). V shed 4 bases and J shed 3 bases, with 11 bases lying between them. Germline CDR1 MGHRA, CDR2 YSYEKL. This CDR3 has 14 residues.